The T cell receptor (beta chain) under discussion was sequenced for a study of T-cell memory formation after mild COVID-19. Study-level background: Largely, TCR clusters stayed within a single donor. Overall study results and limits: In second-wave clones peaking day 37, SARS-CoV-2 specificity remained unconfirmed.

The CDR3 is made up of 19 amino acids. The germline V gene has CDR1 SNHLY and CDR2 FYNNEI. V was trimmed by 5 bases and J by 2 bases, leaving 25 bases between them. As concerns this clonotype: Its antigen remains unknown.

The authors produced TCR alpha and TCR beta cDNA libraries with sample barcodes and UMIs by 5'RACE using constant-segment primers. TCRdb re-analysed the 5' RACE reads in MiXCR, keeping a single row per CDR3 protein. The sample has over 150,000 distinct CDR3 sequences, about 20% seen once; the top ten hold more than 20%. Sequencing was done on a sample of PBMCs or a T cell subset sorted from them (not recorded which). This TCR was sampled from an adult woman who had mild COVID-19 (a few samples of this study predate the infection). Cell type and time point are not known. The V gene is TRBV2, the J gene TRBJ1-5; a possible D gene is TRBD1 (6 bases). This CDR3 reads CASSRDIEPRGRRNQPQHF. The CDR3 DNA reads TGTGCCAGCAGTCGGGACATCGAGCCCCGGGGTAGGCGCAATCAGCCCCAGCATTTT.